The clone carrying this T cell receptor (beta chain) was observed a single time. Germline assignment: CDR1 SEHNR and CDR2 FQNEAQ (reference sequence). The CDR3 totals 15 residues. V shed 5 bases and J 5 bases; nucleotides not matched to a gene: 5. This specimen belongs to a study of blood T cell repertoires in COVID-19. Study overall: From T cells, B-cell-depleted T cells, or PBMCs came the material, which was cDNA or gDNA.

The protocol was immunoSEQ multiplex PCR, while the TCRdb copy is restricted to in-frame clones and leaves out a portion. The data show roughly 140,000 clones, 70% to 85% seen once. Material: peripheral blood. The clonotype comes from a woman in her forties or fifties in a cohort sampled during active or convalescent COVID-19. The rearrangement joins TRBV7-9 to TRBJ1-4; TRBD1 matches at 10 bases. The CDR3 loop reads CASSRRTGGNEKLFF. The CDR3 bases are TGTGCCAGCAGCCGGAGGACAGGGGGGAATGAAAAACTGTTTTTT.